This TCR beta chain was recorded in a study of blood T cell repertoires in COVID-19. The protocol was immunoSEQ multiplex PCR, while the TCRdb copy is restricted to in-frame clones and leaves out a portion. The data hold about 350,000 clones, with roughly nine tenths observed a single time. This CDR3 spans 16 amino acids. The V end lost 4 bases, the J end lost 1 base, and 16 bases lay between the germline ends. The germline V gene encodes CDR1 LGHDT and CDR2 YNNKEL (reference sequence). The clonotype originates from a woman aged 30 to 39 who had recovered from COVID-19. Sequencing input: PBMCs or T cells enriched from blood (not recorded which). The rearrangement uses TRBV3-1 (or the pseudogene TRBV3-2) and TRBJ1-1, with D unresolved. CDR3 in amino acids: CASSPPNRAANTEAFF. In DNA form, the CDR3 reads TGTGCCAGCAGCCCACCCAACCGCGCTGCGAACACTGAAGCTTTCTTT.